These 5 T cell receptor beta chains were all obtained from the same sample, sequenced in a study of T cell responses to AZD1222 COVID-19 vaccine. Clones were sequenced by immunoSEQ multiplex PCR, and TCRdb holds only the in-frame ones, with some missing. The repertoire holds fewer than 200,000 clones, with approximately 89% as singletons. Here the sequenced sample was peripheral blood, taken 28 days after the second AZD1222 dose. Receptors were obtained from an adult who received the AZD1222 COVID-19 vaccine.

The J gene is TRBJ2-3, the V gene TRBV15, with 7 bases lining up with TRBD1. Per germline, CDR1 LNHNV and CDR2 YYDKDF (reference sequence). The CDR3 has 18 amino acids. V dropped 0 bases and J dropped 2; count of bases not matched to a gene: 11. CDR3 nucleotide sequence: TGTGCCACCAGCAGAGATACCGCCGGGACAGTGGCCACAGATACGCAGTATTTT. It translates to CATSRDTAGTVATDTQYF.

This clone has only one observation. This chain links TRBV11-3 with TRBJ2-2, with 8 bases fitting TRBD2. CDR1 is SGHNT, CDR2 YENEEA, per germline. This CDR3 is built from 15 residues. Losses at the gene ends were 5 bases for V and 3 bases for J; bases not matched to a gene: 5. DNA of the CDR3: TGTGCCAGCAGCCCCGGGAGGGGCTACACCGGGGAGCTGTTTTTT. Protein product: CASSPGRGYTGELFF.

The V gene is TRBV11-2, the J gene TRBJ2-7; 7 nucleotides align to TRBD1. The CDR3 totals 13 residues. Trimming cost V 3 bases and J 2 bases; bases outside gene matches: 1. From germline, CDR1 is SGHAT and CDR2 FQNNGV. CDR3 loop: CASSFQGAYEQYF. The CDR3 nucleotides are TGTGCCAGCAGCTTCCAGGGGGCCTACGAGCAGTACTTC.

The V and J genes are TRBV6-2 or TRBV6-3 and TRBJ2-3; D remains ambiguous. Trimming cost V 2 bases and J 2 bases, with 17 bases left between them. Germline V gives CDR1 MNHEY, CDR2 SVGEGT. The CDR3 spans 17 residues. In DNA, the CDR3 is TGTGCCAGCAGTTACGGGCTCATCTCGACTGTCACAGATACGCAGTATTTT. It translates to CASSYGLISTVTDTQYF.

Turning to this clone: Other DNA sequences within the sample encode an identical CDR3. The J gene is TRBJ2-3, the V gene TRBV5-1; D call uncertain. CDR3 length: 14 residues. The germline V and J ends were trimmed by 0 bases and 0 bases, with 5 bases remaining between them. Germline lookup yields CDR1 SGHRS and CDR2 YFSETQ. DNA of the CDR3: TGCGCCAGCAGCTTGGCTATCAGCACAGATACGCAGTATTTT. It translates to CASSLAISTDTQYF.